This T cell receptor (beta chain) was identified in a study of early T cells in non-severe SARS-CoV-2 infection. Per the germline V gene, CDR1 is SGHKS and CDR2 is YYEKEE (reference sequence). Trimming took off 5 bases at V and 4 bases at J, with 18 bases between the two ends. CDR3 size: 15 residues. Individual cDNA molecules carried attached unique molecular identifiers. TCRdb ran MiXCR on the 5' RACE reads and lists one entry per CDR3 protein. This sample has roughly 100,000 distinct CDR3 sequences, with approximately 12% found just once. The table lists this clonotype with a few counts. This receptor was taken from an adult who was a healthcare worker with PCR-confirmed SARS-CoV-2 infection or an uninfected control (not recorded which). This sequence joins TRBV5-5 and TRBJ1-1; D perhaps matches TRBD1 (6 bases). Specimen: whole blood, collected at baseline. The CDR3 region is CASRTTGTVGTEAFF. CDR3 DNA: TGTGCCAGCAGGACGACAGGCACCGTGGGCACTGAAGCTTTCTTT.